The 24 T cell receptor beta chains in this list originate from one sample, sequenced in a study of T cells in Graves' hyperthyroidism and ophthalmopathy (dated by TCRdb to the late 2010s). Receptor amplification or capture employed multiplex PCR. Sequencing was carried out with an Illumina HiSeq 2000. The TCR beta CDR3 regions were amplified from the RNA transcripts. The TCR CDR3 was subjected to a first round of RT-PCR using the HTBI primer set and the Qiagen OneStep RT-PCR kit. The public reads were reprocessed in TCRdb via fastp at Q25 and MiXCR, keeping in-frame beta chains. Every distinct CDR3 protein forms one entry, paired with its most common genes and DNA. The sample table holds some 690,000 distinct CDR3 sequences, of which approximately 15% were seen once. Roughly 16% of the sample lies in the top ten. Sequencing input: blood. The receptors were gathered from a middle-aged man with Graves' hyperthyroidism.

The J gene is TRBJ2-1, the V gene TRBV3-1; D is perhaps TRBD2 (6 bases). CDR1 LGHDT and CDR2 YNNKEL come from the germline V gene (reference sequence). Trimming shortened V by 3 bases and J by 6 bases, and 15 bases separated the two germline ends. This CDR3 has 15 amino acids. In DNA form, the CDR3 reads TGTGCCAGCAGCCACGTCGCGGGAACGGGCAATGAGCAGTTCTTC. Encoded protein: CASSHVAGTGNEQFF.

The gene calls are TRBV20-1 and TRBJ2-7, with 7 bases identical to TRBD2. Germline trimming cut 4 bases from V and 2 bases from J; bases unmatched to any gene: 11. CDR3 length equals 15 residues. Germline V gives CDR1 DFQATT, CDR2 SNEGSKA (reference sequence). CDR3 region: CSATSTSEFTYEQYF. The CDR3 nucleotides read TGCAGTGCTACGAGTACTAGCGAATTTACCTACGAGCAGTACTTC.

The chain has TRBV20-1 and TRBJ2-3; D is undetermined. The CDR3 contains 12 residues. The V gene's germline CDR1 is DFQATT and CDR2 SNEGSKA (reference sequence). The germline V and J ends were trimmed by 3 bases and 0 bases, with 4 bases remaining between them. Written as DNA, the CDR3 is TGCAGTGCTAGCGATAGCACAGATACGCAGTATTTT. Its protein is CSASDSTDTQYF.

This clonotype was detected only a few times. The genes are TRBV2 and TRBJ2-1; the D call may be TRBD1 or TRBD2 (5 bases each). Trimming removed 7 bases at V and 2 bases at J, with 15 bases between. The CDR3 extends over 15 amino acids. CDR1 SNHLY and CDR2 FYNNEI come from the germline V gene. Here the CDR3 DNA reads TGTGCCAGCATCGTCGGGGACGGTCCCTACAATGAGCAGTTCTTC. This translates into CASIVGDGPYNEQFF.

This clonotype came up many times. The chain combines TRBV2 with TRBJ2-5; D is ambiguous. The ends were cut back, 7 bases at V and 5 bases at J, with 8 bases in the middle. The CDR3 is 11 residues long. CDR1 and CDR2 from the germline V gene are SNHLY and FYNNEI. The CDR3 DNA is TGTGCCAGCAAAGTAGGGGAGACCCAGTACTTC. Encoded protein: CASKVGETQYF. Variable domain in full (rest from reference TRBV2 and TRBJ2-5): EPEVTQTPSHQVTQMGQEVILRCVPISNHLYFYWYRQILGQKVEFLVSFYNNEISEKSEIFDDQFSVERPDGSNFTLKIRSTKLEDSAMYFCASKVGETQYFGPGTRLLVL.

CDR3 DNA: TGTGCCTGTAGTCCTAGCAGGGGCAGAGGCACTGAAGCTTTCTTT. Residues: CACSPSRGRGTEAFF. The rearrangement links TRBV30 to TRBJ1-1; D may be TRBD1 (6 bases). In germline, CDR1 is GTSNPN, CDR2 SVGIG (reference sequence). The CDR3 covers 15 residues. V was shortened by 6 bases and J by 4 bases, with 21 bases between the two germline ends.

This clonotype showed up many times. CDR3 amino acids: CASSWGGGTGYEQYF. DNA of the CDR3: TGTGCCAGCAGTTGGGGAGGGGGCACTGGCTACGAGCAGTACTTC. The genes are TRBV7-9 and TRBJ2-7; D may be TRBD1 or TRBD2 (7 bases each). The germline gives CDR1 SEHNR, CDR2 FQNEAQ (reference sequence). Trimming shortened V by 6 bases and J by 3 bases, and 18 bases separated the two germline ends. This CDR3 is 15 amino acids long.

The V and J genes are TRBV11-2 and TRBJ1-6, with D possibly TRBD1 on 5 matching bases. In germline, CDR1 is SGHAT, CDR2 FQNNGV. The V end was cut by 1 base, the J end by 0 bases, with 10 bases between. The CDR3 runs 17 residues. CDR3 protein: CASSLGPGISYNSPLHF. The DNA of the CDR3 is TGTGCCAGCAGCTTAGGCCCAGGGATCTCCTATAATTCACCCCTCCACTTT.

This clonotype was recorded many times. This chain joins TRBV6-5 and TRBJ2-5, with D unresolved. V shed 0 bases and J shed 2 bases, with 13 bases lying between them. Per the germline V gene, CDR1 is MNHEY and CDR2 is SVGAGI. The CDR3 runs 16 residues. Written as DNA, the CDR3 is TGTGCCAGCAGTTACTCACAGACGGCAAGACAAGAGACCCAGTACTTC. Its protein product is CASSYSQTARQETQYF.

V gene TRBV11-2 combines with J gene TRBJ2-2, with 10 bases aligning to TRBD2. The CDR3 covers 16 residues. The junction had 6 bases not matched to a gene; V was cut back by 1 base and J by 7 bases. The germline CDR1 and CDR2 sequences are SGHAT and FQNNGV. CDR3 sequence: CASSLAAGGPVGELFF. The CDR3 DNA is TGTGCCAGCAGCTTAGCAGCGGGAGGGCCCGTCGGGGAGCTGTTTTTT.

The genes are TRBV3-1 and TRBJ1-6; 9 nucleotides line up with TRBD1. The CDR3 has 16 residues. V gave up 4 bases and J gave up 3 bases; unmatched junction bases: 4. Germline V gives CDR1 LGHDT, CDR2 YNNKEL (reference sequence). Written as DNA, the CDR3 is TGTGCCAGCAGCCGCGGGACAGGGATCTATAATTCACCCCTCCACTTT. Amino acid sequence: CASSRGTGIYNSPLHF.

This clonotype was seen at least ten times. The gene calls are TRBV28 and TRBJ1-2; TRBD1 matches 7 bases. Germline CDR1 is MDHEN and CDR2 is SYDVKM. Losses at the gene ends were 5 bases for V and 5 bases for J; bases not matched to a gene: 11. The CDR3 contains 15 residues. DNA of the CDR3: TGTGCCAGCAGTCCCGCATCACAGGGGTGGTATGGCTACACCTTC. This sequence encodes CASSPASQGWYGYTF.

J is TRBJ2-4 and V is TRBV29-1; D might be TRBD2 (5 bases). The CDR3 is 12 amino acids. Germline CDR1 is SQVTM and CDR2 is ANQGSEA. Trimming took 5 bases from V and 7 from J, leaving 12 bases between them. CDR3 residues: CSVLLARNIQYF. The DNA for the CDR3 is TGCAGCGTTCTGCTAGCACGGAACATTCAGTACTTC.

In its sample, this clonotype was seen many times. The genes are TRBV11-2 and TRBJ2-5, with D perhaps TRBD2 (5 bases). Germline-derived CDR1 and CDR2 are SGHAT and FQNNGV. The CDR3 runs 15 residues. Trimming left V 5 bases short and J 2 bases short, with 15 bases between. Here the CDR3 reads CASSLALQRQETQYF. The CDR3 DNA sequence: TGTGCCAGCAGCCTAGCTTTACAGAGACAAGAGACCCAGTACTTC.

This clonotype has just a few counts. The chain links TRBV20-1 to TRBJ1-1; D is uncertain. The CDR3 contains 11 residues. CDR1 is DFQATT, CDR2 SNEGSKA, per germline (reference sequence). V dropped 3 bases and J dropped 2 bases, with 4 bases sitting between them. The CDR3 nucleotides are TGCAGTGCTAGGAAAAACACTGAAGCTTTCTTT. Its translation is CSARKNTEAFF.

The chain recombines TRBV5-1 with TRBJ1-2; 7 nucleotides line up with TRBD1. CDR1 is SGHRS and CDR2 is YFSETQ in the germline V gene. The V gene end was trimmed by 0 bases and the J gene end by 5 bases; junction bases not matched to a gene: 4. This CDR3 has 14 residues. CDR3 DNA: TGCGCCAGCAGCTTGGAAGACAGGGTATATGGCTACACCTTC. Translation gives CASSLEDRVYGYTF.

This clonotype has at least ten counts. The CDR3 here is CASSPRGSNSPLHF. In DNA, the CDR3 is TGTGCCAGCAGTCCGAGGGGGAGTAATTCACCCCTCCACTTT. The rearrangement links TRBV12-3 or TRBV12-4 to TRBJ1-6; D possibly corresponds to TRBD1 (6 bases). V dropped 5 bases and J dropped 6 bases, with 11 bases sitting between them. This CDR3 has 14 amino acids.

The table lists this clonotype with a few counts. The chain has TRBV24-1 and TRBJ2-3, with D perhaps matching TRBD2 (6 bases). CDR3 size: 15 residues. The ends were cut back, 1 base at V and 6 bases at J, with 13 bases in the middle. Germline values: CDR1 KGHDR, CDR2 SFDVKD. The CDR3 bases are TGTGCCACCAGTGATTTCCGACTAGGATGGGATACGCAGTATTTT. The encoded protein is CATSDFRLGWDTQYF.

CDR3 nucleotide sequence: TGTGCCAGCAGTGTGGGCCGTCTAGCGGGTTCCTACGAGCAGTACTTC. Amino acid sequence: CASSVGRLAGSYEQYF. This chain connects TRBV28 to TRBJ2-7; 8 nucleotides align to TRBD2. The CDR3 has 16 residues. Trimming at V came to 5 bases and at J to 1 base, leaving 10 bases not matched to a gene. The germline gives CDR1 MDHEN, CDR2 SYDVKM.

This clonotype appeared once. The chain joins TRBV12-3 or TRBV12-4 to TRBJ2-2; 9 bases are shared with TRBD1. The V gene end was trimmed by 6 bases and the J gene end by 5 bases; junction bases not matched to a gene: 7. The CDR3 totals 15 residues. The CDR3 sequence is CASRSDRGYTGELFF. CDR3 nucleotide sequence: TGTGCCAGCAGATCGGACAGGGGTTATACCGGGGAGCTGTTTTTT.

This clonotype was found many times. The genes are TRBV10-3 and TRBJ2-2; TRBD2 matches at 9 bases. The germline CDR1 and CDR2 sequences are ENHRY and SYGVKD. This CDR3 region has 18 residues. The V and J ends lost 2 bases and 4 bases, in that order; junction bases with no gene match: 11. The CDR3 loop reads CAISETIAGAGSTGELFF. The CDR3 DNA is TGTGCCATCAGTGAGACCATAGCGGGAGCCGGTAGCACCGGGGAGCTGTTTTTT.

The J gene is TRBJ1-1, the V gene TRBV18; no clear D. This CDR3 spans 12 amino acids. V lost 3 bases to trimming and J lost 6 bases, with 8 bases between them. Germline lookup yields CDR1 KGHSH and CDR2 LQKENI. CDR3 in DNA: TGTGCCAGCTCACCGGGCCGCGCTGAAGCTTTCTTT. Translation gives CASSPGRAEAFF.

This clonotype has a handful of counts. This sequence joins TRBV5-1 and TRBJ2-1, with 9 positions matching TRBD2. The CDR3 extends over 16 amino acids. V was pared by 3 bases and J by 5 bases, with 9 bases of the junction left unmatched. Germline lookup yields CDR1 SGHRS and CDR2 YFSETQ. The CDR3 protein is CASSSPGLADHNEQFF. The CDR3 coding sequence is TGCGCCAGCAGCTCACCGGGACTAGCAGATCACAATGAGCAGTTCTTC.

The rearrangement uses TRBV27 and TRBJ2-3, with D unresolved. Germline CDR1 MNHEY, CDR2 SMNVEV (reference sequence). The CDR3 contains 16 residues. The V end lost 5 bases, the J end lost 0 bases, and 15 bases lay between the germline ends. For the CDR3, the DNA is TGTGCCAGCAGTCAAGACCAAGGTTCTAGCACAGATACGCAGTATTTT. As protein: CASSQDQGSSTDTQYF.